A single sample is the source of the 4 T cell receptor beta chains below, sequenced in a study of technical replicates of blood from a handful of donors. Assay: immunoSEQ multiplex PCR; the TCRdb copy retains only in-frame clones and omits some. The table includes about 85,000 clones, around 94% detected once. The sequenced sample was T cells isolated from PBMCs. Receptors originate from a human donor in good health.

The chain joins TRBV6-1 to TRBJ2-7, with TRBD1 matching 7 bases. The CDR3 is 14 amino acids. CDR1 is MNHNS and CDR2 is SASEGT in the germline V gene. V lost 6 bases, J lost 0 bases, and 5 bases stayed unmatched. The CDR3 sequence: CASSVDRVSYEQYF. As DNA, the CDR3 is TGTGCCAGCAGCGTCGACAGGGTCTCCTACGAGCAGTACTTC.

This chain uses TRBV4-2 with TRBJ2-5; TRBD2 aligns across 8 bases. From germline, CDR1 is LGHNA and CDR2 YNFKEQ. V trimming: 3 bases; J trimming: 3 bases; junction bases outside the gene matches: 18. The CDR3 is made up of 19 amino acids. DNA of the CDR3: TGTGCCAGCAGCCACTCTTTAGTATCGACTAGCGTGCCTGAAGAGACCCAGTACTTC. Its translation is CASSHSLVSTSVPEETQYF.

The count of this clone is one. This chain uses TRBV5-1 with TRBJ2-5; perhaps TRBD1 as D (6 bases). The CDR3 totals 16 residues. V was shortened by 0 bases and J by 1 base, with 13 bases between the two germline ends. CDR1 is SGHRS, CDR2 YFSETQ, per germline. The chain's CDR3 is CASSLAGQGPQETQYF. CDR3 coding DNA: TGCGCCAGCAGCTTGGCAGGTCAGGGGCCCCAAGAGACCCAGTACTTC.

The V gene is TRBV5-1, the J gene TRBJ2-1, with TRBD2 identical over 12 bases. This CDR3 contains 16 residues. V lost 4 bases to trimming and J lost 7 bases; unmatched junction nucleotides: 9. The germline V gene has CDR1 SGHRS and CDR2 YFSETQ. In DNA, the CDR3 is TGCGCCAGCAGCAGCCAGACTAGCGGGAGCTCTAATGAGCAGTTCTTC. Residues: CASSSQTSGSSNEQFF.